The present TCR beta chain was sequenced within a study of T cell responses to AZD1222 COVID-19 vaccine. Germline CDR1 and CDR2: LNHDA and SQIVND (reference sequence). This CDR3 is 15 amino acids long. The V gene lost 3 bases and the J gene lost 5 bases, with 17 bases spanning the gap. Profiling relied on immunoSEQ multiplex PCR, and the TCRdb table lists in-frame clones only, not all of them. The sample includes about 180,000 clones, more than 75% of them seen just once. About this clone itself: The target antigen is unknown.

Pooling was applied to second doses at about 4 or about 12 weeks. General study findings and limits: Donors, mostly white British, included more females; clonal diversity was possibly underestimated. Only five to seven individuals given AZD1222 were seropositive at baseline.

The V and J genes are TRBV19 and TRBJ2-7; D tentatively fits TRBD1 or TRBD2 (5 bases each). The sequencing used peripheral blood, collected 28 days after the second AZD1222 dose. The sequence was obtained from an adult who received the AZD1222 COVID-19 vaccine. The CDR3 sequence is CASSMAFRGVHEQYF. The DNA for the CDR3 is TGTGCCAGTAGTATGGCGTTCCGGGGCGTCCACGAGCAGTACTTC.